A selection of T cell receptor beta chains follows, all from one sample in a study of T cell responses to AZD1222 COVID-19 vaccine. The assay was immunoSEQ multiplex PCR, and TCRdb's table has in-frame clones only and misses some. The table includes about 120,000 clones, 70% to 90% detected once. Here the sequenced sample was peripheral blood, taken 28 days after the second AZD1222 dose. All receptors come from an adult who received the AZD1222 COVID-19 vaccine. CDR3s include the opening cysteine and the closing phenylalanine or tryptophan. D genes are given only for firm matches. Only some rows state a clone size, as once, few, many or a class for expanded clones.

v_gene,j_gene,abundance,d_gene,CDR3aa,CDR3nt
TRBV5-1,TRBJ2-7,-,TRBD2,CASSSRGGAKEQYF,TGCGCCAGCAGCTCCCGGGGGGGGGCTAAGGAGCAGTACTTC
TRBV7-6,TRBJ2-5,-,TRBD2,CASSPRLAGGPGETQYF,TGTGCCAGCAGCCCGAGACTAGCGGGGGGGCCAGGGGAGACCCAGTACTTC
TRBV6-5,TRBJ1-2,-,TRBD1,CASGRTGLYGYTF,TGTGCCAGTGGGCGGACAGGGCTCTATGGCTACACCTTC
TRBV13,TRBJ1-1,-,-,CASSLGQGNTEAFF,TGTGCCAGCAGCTTGGGCCAGGGAAACACTGAAGCTTTCTTT
TRBV21-1,TRBJ1-2,-,-,CASSRGTDGYTF,TGTGCCAGCAGCAGGGGGACAGATGGCTACACCTTC
TRBV6-5,TRBJ1-6,-,TRBD1,CASSYSIQGDSPLHF,TGTGCCAGCAGTTACTCGATCCAGGGGGATTCACCCCTCCACTTT
TRBV30,TRBJ1-2,-,-,CASYSRKKYGYTF,TGTGCCTCCTATTCACGGAAGAAATATGGCTACACCTTC
TRBV11-1,TRBJ2-7,-,-,CASSLRAGSPYEQYF,TGTGCCAGCAGCTTACGCGCAGGGTCTCCCTACGAGCAGTACTTC
TRBV11-2,TRBJ1-5,-,-,CASSRDNNQPQHF,TGTGCCAGCAGCCGTGACAATAATCAGCCCCAGCATTTT
TRBV7-2,TRBJ1-3,-,-,CASRDSPFSGNTIYF,TGTGCCAGCAGAGACAGCCCGTTCTCTGGAAACACCATATATTTT
TRBV4-2,TRBJ2-7,-,-,CASSQAGGVSYEQYF,TGTGCCAGCAGCCAAGCGGGCGGGGTCTCCTACGAGCAGTACTTC
TRBV5-4,TRBJ2-7,-,-,CASSLAGRKPSYEQYF,TGTGCCAGCAGCTTGGCAGGGAGGAAGCCCTCCTACGAGCAGTACTTC
TRBV11-2,TRBJ2-3,few,-,CASSLNWGNTQYF,TGTGCCAGCAGCTTAAATTGGGGGAATACGCAGTATTTT
TRBV2,TRBJ2-7,-,-,CASSYGQSEQYF,TGTGCCAGCAGTTACGGACAGAGCGAGCAGTACTTC
TRBV5-1,TRBJ2-1,-,TRBD2,CASSTGTSEGNEQFF,TGCGCCAGCAGCACTGGGACTAGCGAAGGGAATGAGCAGTTCTTC
TRBV7-2,TRBJ1-1,-,TRBD1,CASSLAGQLNTEAFF,TGTGCCAGCAGCTTAGCGGGACAGTTGAACACTGAAGCTTTCTTT
TRBV6-2/TRBV6-3,TRBJ1-2,-,-,CASSYKTVAYGYTF,TGTGCCAGCAGTTACAAGACAGTAGCCTATGGCTACACCTTC
TRBV12-3/TRBV12-4,TRBJ2-7,-,-,CASSPPGGYEQYF,TGTGCCAGCAGTCCCCCTGGAGGCTACGAGCAGTACTTC
TRBV6-5,TRBJ2-1,-,TRBD1,CASRPLSPGGEFF,TGTGCCAGCAGACCCCTCTCCCCAGGGGGCGAGTTCTTC
TRBV11-3,TRBJ2-5,-,TRBD1,CASSLRQGAQETQYF,TGTGCCAGCAGCTTAAGGCAGGGGGCGCAGGAGACCCAGTACTTC